This TCR beta chain was sequenced during a study of T cell changes during pregnancy in multiple sclerosis. V lost 5 bases and J lost 8; bases outside the gene matches: 2. CDR1 is MNHEY, CDR2 SVGAGI, per germline. The CDR3 has 12 residues. Sequenced by immunoSEQ multiplex PCR; TCRdb stores in-frame clones only, minus some. In the table there are some 100,000 clones, approximately 94% of which are singletons. This material consisted of peripheral blood, taken before pregnancy. V is TRBV6-5 and J is TRBJ2-1, with 8 bases that match TRBD2. The clonotype originates from a female donor with multiple sclerosis, enrolled in a pregnancy study. Here the CDR3 DNA reads TGTGCCAGCAGTACTAGCGGCGATGAGCAGTTCTTC. This gives the protein CASSTSGDEQFF.